This is a list of T cell receptor beta chains from one sample in a study of blood T cell repertoires in COVID-19. Sequenced by immunoSEQ multiplex PCR; TCRdb stores in-frame clones only, minus some. The sample lists roughly 130,000 clones; approximately 88% were seen once. Sequenced: PBMCs or T cells enriched from blood (not recorded which). Receptors were obtained from a man between 40 and 49 years old with acute COVID-19. CDR3s include the opening cysteine and the closing phenylalanine or tryptophan. Each record gives: J gene, D gene, V gene, CDR3 protein. The D gene is left open where the match is weak.

TRBJ2-1	NA	TRBV27	CASRPSRRVYNEQFF
TRBJ2-1	NA	TRBV19	CASRRDPSSYNEQFF
TRBJ2-7	NA	TRBV6-5	CASIGRYEQYF
TRBJ1-2	NA	TRBV19	CASSIRHGQSYGYTF
TRBJ1-4	NA	TRBV6-5	CASSHPGGPDEKLFF
TRBJ1-3	TRBD1	TRBV7-6	CASSPQGADGNTIYF
TRBJ1-6	NA	TRBV19	CASSMLTEDSSYNSPLHF
TRBJ2-2	NA	TRBV19	CASRESGVTGELFF
TRBJ2-1	NA	TRBV30	CAWSPPEGWSSYNEQFF
TRBJ2-7	TRBD2	TRBV30	CAGTSGFYEQYF
TRBJ1-5	NA	TRBV19	CASKSPLSQGGQPQHF
TRBJ1-2	TRBD1	TRBV6-6	CASSRGAQGAQRYGYTF
TRBJ1-1	NA	TRBV28	CASSLSTDGLRTEAFF
TRBJ1-6	TRBD1	TRBV10-1	CASSQGVNSPLHF
TRBJ1-2	NA	TRBV12-1	CASSFAQTGSNYGYTF
TRBJ2-7	NA	TRBV19	CASSNLRQAGGEQYF
TRBJ2-1	TRBD1	TRBV5-4	CASSPQDRGRGEQFF
TRBJ1-5	TRBD1	TRBV5-6	CASSSTTGGVNQPQHF
TRBJ2-6	TRBD2	TRBV28	CASSFGGAGANVLTF
TRBJ1-2	NA	TRBV28	CASGPPPGYGYTF
TRBJ1-1	NA	TRBV2	CASTESRQGNTEAFF
TRBJ1-5	TRBD1	TRBV19	CASSTGTENQPQHF
TRBJ2-2	TRBD1	TRBV6-2/TRBV6-3	CASSYMEGQGYTGELFF
TRBJ2-7	NA	TRBV5-4	CASSPTTRTPVLSEQYF
TRBJ2-5	NA	TRBV3-1/TRBV3-2	CASSQGRAQYF
TRBJ2-1	TRBD1	TRBV5-1	CASTSGTDYNEQFF
TRBJ2-5	TRBD1	TRBV15	CATSRDRGRETQYF
TRBJ2-1	NA	TRBV28	CASREWGLSSYNEQFF
TRBJ2-2	TRBD2	TRBV27	CASSSTTGTSKGYTGELFF
TRBJ1-5	TRBD1	TRBV25-1	CASSESGGQQPQHF
TRBJ2-1	NA	TRBV7-2	CASSPAQGDEQFF
TRBJ2-5	NA	TRBV5-1	CASSLGSPQETQYF
TRBJ1-5	TRBD1	TRBV6-2/TRBV6-3	CASSRQGPRNQPQHF
TRBJ2-1	NA	TRBV6-5	CASIWGGQSNEQFF
TRBJ1-3	TRBD1	TRBV11-2	CASSLTDRGLGNTIYF
TRBJ2-5	NA	TRBV27	CASRPSLGGGETQYF
TRBJ2-5	NA	TRBV7-9	CASSSTSRVEQETQYF
TRBJ2-1	TRBD2	TRBV19	CASGGGSSYNEQFF
TRBJ1-5	TRBD1	TRBV7-9	CASSFPGGDQPQHF
TRBJ1-1	TRBD1	TRBV4-2	CASSQVYRGNTEAFF
TRBJ2-7	NA	TRBV19	CASSIGYGESYEQYF
TRBJ2-1	TRBD2	TRBV27	CASSFSGRVNGYNEQFF
TRBJ2-2	TRBD1	TRBV19	CASSQTGTGELFF
TRBJ2-5	TRBD2	TRBV11-3	CASSLGGTSGVQETQYF
TRBJ2-5	NA	TRBV5-1	CASSLAGAKETQYF
TRBJ2-3	TRBD2	TRBV5-4	CASSLKLAASTDTQYF
TRBJ2-5	NA	TRBV2	CASSDIGTFGETQYF
TRBJ2-7	NA	TRBV19	CASSIGGRYEQYF
TRBJ1-2	TRBD1	TRBV18	CASSPGDRENYGYTF
TRBJ1-1	NA	TRBV12-5	CASGSTVFTGEAFF
TRBJ2-1	NA	TRBV18	CASLVDPFNNEQFF
TRBJ2-7	TRBD2	TRBV6-2/TRBV6-3	CASSYGTSGGRSSYEQYF
TRBJ1-2	NA	TRBV20-1	CSAGHHGYTF
TRBJ2-5	NA	TRBV24-1	CATSRGLETQYF
TRBJ2-2	TRBD2	TRBV2	CASSEGLAGSGELFF
TRBJ2-3	TRBD1	TRBV5-1	CASSLRAGGSDTQYF
TRBJ1-2	TRBD1	TRBV12-3/TRBV12-4	CASSTGQDSGYTF
TRBJ1-6	NA	TRBV6-6	CASTEAGTSSPLHF